This TCR beta chain appears in the sequencing data of a study of blood T cell repertoires in COVID-19 (dated by TCRdb to the early 2020s). With respect to the entire study: Collaborator samples came from the United States, Italy and Spain and covered acute and convalescent phases of COVID-19. The prospective study material was composed of cDNA or gDNA derived from T cells, B-cell-depleted T cells, or PBMCs. HLA class I and class II types, where available, came from metadata supplied by the sample provider rather than from assay-based typing. Samples were obtained from the ongoing ImmuneRACE study (first 160 participants) and from some 1,200 subjects provided by 6 global collaborators. Deeply sampled blood TCRbeta repertoires from subjects exposed to, actively infected with, or recovered from COVID-19 were included in the dataset. The repertoires were released in a freely available public database meant as a resource for research on the immune response to SARS-CoV-2. Sample metadata almost always included a de-identified subject ID, COVID-19 status, age in years and sex.

Turning to this clone: It has no known antigen specificity. The sample holds no much larger clone one base away, and base qualities are not on file.

The immunoSEQ Assay, a bias-controlled multiplex PCR, was used to amplify TCRbeta CDR3 regions from genomic DNA. On the authors' methods: Within the assay, amplification of reference gene primers was used to estimate how many nucleated cells each sample contained. To quantify the absolute abundance of each unique TCRbeta CDR3 rearrangement, sequence reads were collapsed and filtered. For each sample, productive Simpson clonality was calculated as the square root of Simpson's diversity index across productive rearrangements. Drawn from immuneACCESS, this table holds only the in-frame rearrangements with V and J called that TCRdb kept. Clones are partly lost; checked studies trace under half to an unresolved V gene and leave the rest unexplained. V and J calls and clone size follow that table, whereas D and trimming were derived from the DNA. In all, the sample holds roughly 670,000 clones, and around 89% of those were seen once. The top ten hold under 0.3% of the sample.

Collaborating institutions collected whole blood in K2EDTA tubes following their own protocols. Collaborator samples were shipped for TCRbeta analysis as frozen whole blood, isolated PBMCs, or DNA extracted from either sample type. The paper as a whole reports these results and caveats: The quantity of clinical and demographic metadata differed by source and by participant and was supplied without curation.

CDR1 and CDR2 (SGHDT, YYEEEE) derive from the germline V gene. V is reduced by 0 bases and J by 4 bases, leaving a spacing of 7 bases between them. Its CDR3 holds 13 amino acids, cysteine through phenylalanine. Solely the CDR3 DNA is kept, with 39 bases framed from the first base. The chain couples TRBV5-6 to TRBJ2-5, with the D gene too uncertain to name. The sample consisted of peripheral blood. The sequence derives from a woman under 30 with acute or convalescent COVID-19. The nucleotide sequence is TGTGCCAGCAGCTTGGGCCGGGTAGAGACCCAGTACTTC. It is translated as CASSLGRVETQYF.